Sequencing of this T cell receptor beta chain was carried out in a study of OX40 agonist ivuxolimab in advanced cancers. Study-level background: A male proportion of under 90% was recorded, with mean age approximately 60 years and range roughly 23 to 79. Study outcomes and limitations: Compared with CD4+, CD8+ T cells on average had more expanded clones. Doses of 0.1 to 3.0 mg/kg were accompanied by clonal expansion of CD4+ and CD8+ blood T cells by week 6.

Turning to this clone: Its antigen is as yet unknown.

TCRdb keeps only in-frame clones here, not all; method: immunoSEQ multiplex PCR. The data hold roughly 80,000 clones, with roughly 80% observed a single time. The CDR3 is made up of 15 amino acids. V was pared by 6 bases and J by 2 bases, with 11 bases between. Germline CDR1 and CDR2: KGHSH and LQKENI. The genes are TRBV18 and TRBJ2-6; possibly TRBD1 for D (6 bases). The input for sequencing was CD4+ or CD8+ T cells sorted from blood, taken in a trial of the OX40 agonist ivuxolimab. The clonotype originates from an adult with an advanced solid tumor such as melanoma, head and neck, liver or kidney cancer. The DNA of the CDR3 is TGTGCCAGCTCCCCCACAGGGACTGGGGCCAACGTCCTGACTTTC. It codes for CASSPTGTGANVLTF. Full variable domain (outside the CDR3, taken from reference TRBV18 and TRBJ2-6): NAGVMQNPRHLVRRRGQEARLRCSPMKGHSHVYWYRQLPEEGLKFMVYLQKENIIDESGMPKERFSAEFPKEGPSILRIQQVVRGDSAAYFCASSPTGTGANVLTFGAGSRLTVL.